The rows below give T cell receptor beta chains drawn from one sample of a study of shared clonotypes between healthy human individuals. Repertoires were generated with immunoSEQ multiplex PCR, while TCRdb's copy carries only in-frame clones and drops some. Among under 700,000 clones, approximately 95% were seen once, and the ten largest hold around 0.11%. Sequenced sample: naive CD8+ T cells sorted from blood. The receptors originated from a young woman in good health. The CDR3 runs from the conserved cysteine through the conserved F or W. Each record gives: clone size, D gene, J gene, V gene, CDR3 protein, CDR3 DNA. D genes are given only for firm matches. Clone size is not always given. Where it is, it says once, few, many or a class for expanded clones.

abundance: -; d_gene: -; j_gene: TRBJ1-5; v_gene: TRBV19; CDR3aa: CASSLSGTHYSNQPQHF; CDR3nt: TGTGCCAGTAGCCTATCCGGGACTCATTATAGCAATCAGCCCCAGCATTTT
abundance: -; d_gene: TRBD2; j_gene: TRBJ2-2; v_gene: TRBV18; CDR3aa: CASSPRGLAGVAGELFF; CDR3nt: TGTGCCAGCTCACCACGAGGGCTAGCGGGAGTTGCCGGGGAGCTGTTTTTT
abundance: -; d_gene: -; j_gene: TRBJ1-2; v_gene: TRBV5-4; CDR3aa: CASSFTESQAFYGYTF; CDR3nt: TGTGCCAGCAGCTTTACCGAATCTCAAGCCTTCTATGGCTACACCTTC
abundance: -; d_gene: -; j_gene: TRBJ2-3; v_gene: TRBV28; CDR3aa: CASGGADTQYF; CDR3nt: TGTGCCAGCGGGGGCGCAGATACGCAGTATTTT
abundance: -; d_gene: TRBD2; j_gene: TRBJ2-3; v_gene: TRBV2; CDR3aa: CARVTSPESDTQYF; CDR3nt: TGTGCCAGGGTGACTAGCCCGGAGTCAGATACGCAGTATTTT
abundance: -; d_gene: -; j_gene: TRBJ2-2; v_gene: TRBV27; CDR3aa: CASSLVSGELFF; CDR3nt: TGTGCCAGCAGTTTAGTTTCCGGGGAGCTGTTTTTT
abundance: -; d_gene: TRBD1; j_gene: TRBJ1-1; v_gene: TRBV28; CDR3aa: CASSTWDSLNTEAFF; CDR3nt: TGTGCCAGCAGTACCTGGGACAGCTTGAACACTGAAGCTTTCTTT
abundance: -; d_gene: -; j_gene: TRBJ2-1; v_gene: TRBV28; CDR3aa: CASGDSSSYNEQFF; CDR3nt: TGTGCCTCGGGGGACAGCAGCTCCTACAATGAGCAGTTCTTC
abundance: -; d_gene: -; j_gene: TRBJ2-7; v_gene: TRBV19; CDR3aa: CASSLTSTSYEQYF; CDR3nt: TGTGCCAGTAGTCTAACAAGTACCTCCTACGAGCAGTACTTC
abundance: -; d_gene: -; j_gene: TRBJ2-1; v_gene: TRBV27; CDR3aa: CASSLSGLPSYNEQFF; CDR3nt: TGTGCCAGCAGTTTATCGGGCCTTCCCTCGTACAATGAGCAGTTCTTC
abundance: -; d_gene: TRBD2; j_gene: TRBJ2-1; v_gene: TRBV4-1; CDR3aa: CASSQVAVILAGTGNEQFF; CDR3nt: TGCGCCAGCAGCCAAGTGGCCGTAATTCTAGCGGGAACTGGAAATGAGCAGTTCTTC
abundance: -; d_gene: TRBD1; j_gene: TRBJ2-1; v_gene: TRBV2; CDR3aa: CASSNRGAYNEQFF; CDR3nt: TGTGCCAGCAGTAACAGGGGCGCCTACAATGAGCAGTTCTTC
abundance: -; d_gene: -; j_gene: TRBJ2-7; v_gene: TRBV28; CDR3aa: CASRLGGIEQYF; CDR3nt: TGTGCCAGCCGACTAGGCGGCATCGAGCAGTACTTC
abundance: once; d_gene: -; j_gene: TRBJ2-1; v_gene: TRBV1; CDR3aa: CTSLLGSERDNEQFF; CDR3nt: TGCACCAGCTTGCTCGGGAGTGAAAGGGACAATGAGCAGTTCTTC
abundance: -; d_gene: -; j_gene: TRBJ2-7; v_gene: TRBV5-1; CDR3aa: CASSFRAGGLEQYF; CDR3nt: TGCGCCAGCAGCTTCAGAGCGGGTGGCCTCGAGCAGTACTTC
abundance: -; d_gene: -; j_gene: TRBJ1-5; v_gene: TRBV7-2; CDR3aa: CASSSMGNQPQHF; CDR3nt: TGTGCCAGCAGCTCCATGGGCAATCAGCCCCAGCATTTT
abundance: -; d_gene: -; j_gene: TRBJ1-1; v_gene: TRBV27; CDR3aa: CASTMTGGNTEAFF; CDR3nt: TGTGCCAGCACCATGACAGGCGGGAACACTGAAGCTTTCTTT
abundance: -; d_gene: -; j_gene: TRBJ2-3; v_gene: TRBV2; CDR3aa: CASSVPEGQNTDTQYF; CDR3nt: TGTGCCAGCAGTGTCCCGGAGGGACAGAACACAGATACGCAGTATTTT
abundance: -; d_gene: TRBD2; j_gene: TRBJ2-3; v_gene: TRBV9; CDR3aa: CASSVAPPLAGGWSDTQYF; CDR3nt: TGTGCCAGCAGCGTAGCTCCGCCTCTAGCGGGAGGATGGTCAGATACGCAGTATTTT
abundance: -; d_gene: -; j_gene: TRBJ2-7; v_gene: TRBV2; CDR3aa: CASSPDTSRHEQYF; CDR3nt: TGTGCCAGCAGTCCGGATACTAGTCGCCACGAGCAGTACTTC
abundance: -; d_gene: -; j_gene: TRBJ2-7; v_gene: TRBV6-6; CDR3aa: CASRISEAYEQYF; CDR3nt: TGTGCCAGCAGGATATCCGAAGCCTACGAGCAGTACTTC
abundance: -; d_gene: -; j_gene: TRBJ1-4; v_gene: TRBV9; CDR3aa: CASSVGTGEATNEKLFF; CDR3nt: TGTGCCAGCAGCGTAGGGACGGGGGAAGCAACTAATGAAAAACTGTTTTTT
abundance: -; d_gene: -; j_gene: TRBJ2-7; v_gene: TRBV15; CDR3aa: CATSRGLVGDIEQYF; CDR3nt: TGTGCCACCAGCAGGGGGCTAGTCGGGGATATCGAGCAGTACTTC
abundance: few; d_gene: -; j_gene: TRBJ1-2; v_gene: TRBV11-2; CDR3aa: CASRPTGREVTF; CDR3nt: TGTGCCAGCAGACCCACAGGGAGAGAGGTCACCTTC
abundance: -; d_gene: -; j_gene: TRBJ1-5; v_gene: TRBV27; CDR3aa: CASSYSGTLGGQPQHF; CDR3nt: TGTGCCAGCAGTTACTCCGGGACCTTGGGGGGTCAGCCCCAGCATTTT
abundance: -; d_gene: TRBD2; j_gene: TRBJ2-3; v_gene: TRBV11-2; CDR3aa: CASSLSGESTDTQYF; CDR3nt: TGTGCCAGCAGCTTAAGCGGGGAGAGCACAGATACGCAGTATTTT
abundance: -; d_gene: -; j_gene: TRBJ1-5; v_gene: TRBV28; CDR3aa: CASSLITEPSNQPQHF; CDR3nt: TGTGCCAGCAGTTTAATCACAGAACCGAGCAATCAGCCCCAGCATTTT
abundance: -; d_gene: -; j_gene: TRBJ2-7; v_gene: TRBV7-2; CDR3aa: CASSSTGAYEQYF; CDR3nt: TGTGCCAGCAGCTCGACGGGGGCCTACGAGCAGTACTTC
abundance: -; d_gene: -; j_gene: TRBJ1-2; v_gene: TRBV30; CDR3aa: CAWSVSEGYGYTF; CDR3nt: TGTGCCTGGAGTGTTTCGGAAGGCTATGGCTACACCTTC
abundance: -; d_gene: -; j_gene: TRBJ2-1; v_gene: TRBV27; CDR3aa: CASSLPRVGDSYNEQFF; CDR3nt: TGTGCCAGCAGCCTACCCCGGGTGGGCGACTCCTACAATGAGCAGTTCTTC
abundance: -; d_gene: -; j_gene: TRBJ2-3; v_gene: TRBV5-6; CDR3aa: CASSFGSSFLDTQYF; CDR3nt: TGTGCCAGCAGCTTTGGGAGCTCGTTTTTGGATACGCAGTATTTT
abundance: -; d_gene: -; j_gene: TRBJ1-2; v_gene: TRBV5-6; CDR3aa: CASTETTAYGYTF; CDR3nt: TGTGCCAGCACAGAGACCACGGCCTATGGCTACACCTTC
abundance: -; d_gene: TRBD2; j_gene: TRBJ2-1; v_gene: TRBV9; CDR3aa: CASSDRLADSSYNEQFF; CDR3nt: TGTGCCAGCAGCGACCGACTAGCTGATAGCTCCTACAATGAGCAGTTCTTC
abundance: -; d_gene: -; j_gene: TRBJ1-1; v_gene: TRBV28; CDR3aa: CASSPYRNTEAFF; CDR3nt: TGTGCCAGCAGTCCCTACAGGAACACTGAAGCTTTCTTT
abundance: -; d_gene: -; j_gene: TRBJ1-1; v_gene: TRBV5-8; CDR3aa: CASSLGQALMNTEAFF; CDR3nt: TGTGCCAGCAGCTTGGGGCAGGCCCTCATGAACACTGAAGCTTTCTTT
abundance: -; d_gene: TRBD2; j_gene: TRBJ2-7; v_gene: TRBV27; CDR3aa: CASTTGGGYEQYF; CDR3nt: TGTGCCAGCACCACGGGGGGAGGATACGAGCAGTACTTC
abundance: -; d_gene: TRBD2; j_gene: TRBJ2-7; v_gene: TRBV27; CDR3aa: CASSLIGGSYEQYF; CDR3nt: TGTGCCAGCAGTTTGATCGGCGGGAGCTACGAGCAGTACTTC
abundance: -; d_gene: -; j_gene: TRBJ2-1; v_gene: TRBV28; CDR3aa: CASSFPRYSRIPEQFF; CDR3nt: TGTGCCAGCAGTTTTCCCCGCTATAGCCGAATTCCTGAGCAGTTCTTC
abundance: -; d_gene: TRBD1; j_gene: TRBJ2-1; v_gene: TRBV27; CDR3aa: CASAGTGIGNEQFF; CDR3nt: TGTGCCAGCGCCGGGACAGGGATAGGCAATGAGCAGTTCTTC
abundance: -; d_gene: -; j_gene: TRBJ2-1; v_gene: TRBV27; CDR3aa: CATIEWDEQFF; CDR3nt: TGTGCCACCATCGAGTGGGATGAGCAGTTCTTC
abundance: -; d_gene: -; j_gene: TRBJ2-1; v_gene: TRBV11-2; CDR3aa: CASSLVGGTYNEQFF; CDR3nt: TGTGCCAGCAGCTTAGTGGGCGGGACTTACAATGAGCAGTTCTTC
abundance: -; d_gene: -; j_gene: TRBJ1-4; v_gene: TRBV2; CDR3aa: CASSTAQPEANEKLFF; CDR3nt: TGTGCCAGCAGTACAGCCCAACCTGAAGCTAATGAAAAACTGTTTTTT
abundance: -; d_gene: -; j_gene: TRBJ2-7; v_gene: TRBV27; CDR3aa: CASSLTRNRREQYF; CDR3nt: TGTGCCAGCAGTTTAACGCGGAACAGGAGGGAGCAGTACTTC
abundance: -; d_gene: -; j_gene: TRBJ2-5; v_gene: TRBV27; CDR3aa: CASSLSGNPQETQYF; CDR3nt: TGTGCCAGCAGTTTATCAGGGAACCCCCAAGAGACCCAGTACTTC
abundance: -; d_gene: -; j_gene: TRBJ2-7; v_gene: TRBV10-3; CDR3aa: CAISGEMSYEQYF; CDR3nt: TGTGCCATCAGCGGAGAAATGTCCTACGAGCAGTACTTC
abundance: -; d_gene: TRBD1; j_gene: TRBJ2-7; v_gene: TRBV13; CDR3aa: CASSADRAAAEQYF; CDR3nt: TGTGCCAGCAGCGCAGACAGGGCGGCGGCCGAGCAGTACTTC
abundance: -; d_gene: -; j_gene: TRBJ2-1; v_gene: TRBV28; CDR3aa: CASRGGGYNEQFF; CDR3nt: TGTGCCAGCAGGGGGGGTGGCTACAATGAGCAGTTCTTC
abundance: -; d_gene: -; j_gene: TRBJ2-1; v_gene: TRBV27; CDR3aa: CASSFPGIYNEQFF; CDR3nt: TGTGCCAGCAGTTTCCCGGGCATATACAATGAGCAGTTCTTC
abundance: -; d_gene: TRBD2; j_gene: TRBJ2-3; v_gene: TRBV5-1; CDR3aa: CASSHEVGRIPATQYF; CDR3nt: TGCGCCAGCAGCCATGAGGTCGGGAGGATCCCAGCTACGCAGTATTTT
abundance: -; d_gene: TRBD1; j_gene: TRBJ2-7; v_gene: TRBV9; CDR3aa: CASSPRDRDVYEQYF; CDR3nt: TGTGCCAGCAGCCCCCGGGACAGGGACGTCTACGAGCAGTACTTC
abundance: -; d_gene: TRBD2; j_gene: TRBJ2-7; v_gene: TRBV28; CDR3aa: CASMFTLAGAEQYF; CDR3nt: TGTGCCAGCATGTTCACGCTAGCGGGAGCCGAGCAGTACTTC
abundance: -; d_gene: -; j_gene: TRBJ1-4; v_gene: TRBV5-1; CDR3aa: CASSAAEVKWGNEKLFF; CDR3nt: TGCGCCAGCAGCGCCGCGGAGGTTAAGTGGGGTAATGAAAAACTGTTTTTT
abundance: -; d_gene: -; j_gene: TRBJ2-7; v_gene: TRBV5-1; CDR3aa: CASSRGHPQSSYEQYF; CDR3nt: TGCGCCAGCAGCCGTGGGCATCCTCAGAGCTCCTACGAGCAGTACTTC
abundance: -; d_gene: -; j_gene: TRBJ2-7; v_gene: TRBV9; CDR3aa: CASSPRSISGSEQYF; CDR3nt: TGTGCCAGCAGCCCCCGGAGTATATCGGGGAGCGAGCAGTACTTC
abundance: -; d_gene: TRBD2; j_gene: TRBJ2-1; v_gene: TRBV27; CDR3aa: CASSPGTSGINEQFF; CDR3nt: TGTGCCAGCAGTCCAGGGACTAGCGGGATAAATGAGCAGTTCTTC
abundance: once; d_gene: -; j_gene: TRBJ2-2; v_gene: TRBV19; CDR3aa: CASSKWDIGNGELFF; CDR3nt: TGTGCCAGTAGTAAATGGGACATCGGGAACGGGGAGCTGTTTTTT
abundance: -; d_gene: -; j_gene: TRBJ2-1; v_gene: TRBV27; CDR3aa: CASRLGTKQFF; CDR3nt: TGTGCCAGCAGGCTGGGGACCAAGCAGTTCTTC